The 10 T cell receptor beta chains listed next were all sequenced from one sample in a study of T and B cells in COVID-19 patients. Multiplex PCR with BIOMED2 TRB-A/B primer pools amplified TRB rearrangements. TCRdb re-called the multiplex PCR reads through MiXCR, storing one row per CDR3 protein. The repertoire holds about 3,200 distinct CDR3 sequences, with 28% as singletons. Each TRB amplification used about 230-550 ng of genomic DNA from blood. Sequencing was done on a sample of blood. Receptors originate from a human donor with active COVID-19. The donor label of this sample is uncertain.

This clonotype is categorized as medium-sized. V and J are TRBV6-2 or TRBV6-3 and TRBJ2-2, with 10 positions matching TRBD2. This CDR3 is built from 18 residues. V shed 2 bases, J shed 6 bases, and the junction held 12 bases outside the gene matches. Per germline, CDR1 MNHEY and CDR2 SVGEGT. CDR3 coding DNA: TGTGCCAGCAGTTACCGCGGAAGCGGGGGGGCTTCGGCCGGGGAGCTGTTTTTT. Protein: CASSYRGSGGASAGELFF.

The chain uses TRBV20-1 and TRBJ1-1, with D perhaps TRBD1 (6 bases). V was cut by 5 bases and J by 11 bases, with 21 bases left in between. Germline V lookup: CDR1 DFQATT, CDR2 SNEGSKA (reference sequence). The CDR3 is 13 amino acids. CDR3 coding DNA: TGCAGTGCTGTTCGGACAGTAGGATTGGATGCTTTCTTT. Amino acids: CSAVRTVGLDAFF.

The chain joins TRBV6-5 to TRBJ1-2; no reliable D call. This CDR3 comprises 14 residues. Germline V gene data show CDR1 as MNHEY and CDR2 as SVGAGI. V lost 10 bases to trimming and J lost 4 bases, with 19 bases between them. CDR3 sequence reads: CATGEVDKGYGYTF. The CDR3 nucleotides are TGTGCCACCGGTGAAGTCGACAAGGGCTATGGCTACACCTTC.

This clonotype is medium-sized by share. The chain carries TRBV5-5 and TRBJ1-2, with unresolved D. V lost 0 bases and J 4 bases, leaving 13 bases between the germline ends. Germline CDR1 reads SGHKS; CDR2 reads YYEKEE (reference sequence). There are 15 residues in the CDR3. The CDR3 here is CASSLDSPESYGYTF. The CDR3 DNA reads as TGTGCCAGCAGCTTGGACAGCCCCGAAAGCTATGGCTACACCTTC.

The chain uses TRBV10-3 and TRBJ1-1, with 7 bases matching TRBD1. V lost 4 bases, J lost 3 bases, and 2 bases stayed unmatched. This CDR3 is built from 13 residues. Germline CDR1 ENHRY, CDR2 SYGVKD. The CDR3 DNA sequence: TGTGCCATCAGTGCCAGGGGGGACACTGAAGCTTTCTTT. This sequence encodes CAISARGDTEAFF.

In DNA form, the CDR3 reads TGTGCCAGCAGCCGAGGACAGGGTGTTGAAAAACTGTTTTTT. This translates into CASSRGQGVEKLFF. This chain uses TRBV5-4 with TRBJ1-4; TRBD1 aligns across 8 bases. CDR1 and CDR2 (germline): SGHNT, YYREEE (reference sequence). Trimming removed 4 bases from V and 7 bases from J; junction bases left unmatched: 6. This CDR3 is 14 amino acids long.

CDR3 sequence: CSARSGTPNTGELFF. CDR3 nucleotide sequence: TGCAGTGCTAGGTCCGGGACGCCGAACACCGGGGAGCTGTTTTTT. This rearrangement joins TRBV20-1 to TRBJ2-2, with D possibly being TRBD1 or TRBD2 (5 bases each). V dropped 3 bases and J dropped 0 bases, with 11 bases sitting between them. Germline CDR1 reads DFQATT; CDR2 reads SNEGSKA (reference sequence). The CDR3 extends over 15 amino acids.

The chain joins TRBV12-3 or TRBV12-4 to TRBJ2-5, with D uncertain. The CDR3 loop spans 14 amino acids. The V and J ends lost 8 bases and 2 bases respectively, with 15 bases between them. The CDR3: CASPPIRIQETQYF. The CDR3 DNA follows: TGTGCCAGCCCCCCGATAAGAATTCAAGAGACCCAGTACTTC.

The CDR3 sequence: CASSLPGGSEDTQYF. For the CDR3, the DNA is TGTGCCAGCAGCCTCCCAGGGGGCTCAGAAGATACGCAGTATTTT. The genes are TRBV7-9 and TRBJ2-3; TRBD1 agrees at 8 bases. The germline gives CDR1 SEHNR, CDR2 FQNEAQ (reference sequence). The CDR3 sequence is 15 residues long. J was trimmed by 5 bases and V by 5 bases; bases with no gene match: 9. Variable domain in full (rest from reference TRBV7-9 and TRBJ2-3): DTGVSQNPRHKITKRGQNVTFRCDPISEHNRLYWYRQTLGQGPEFLTYFQNEAQLEKSRLLSDRFSAERPKGSFSTLEIQRTEQGDSAMYLCASSLPGGSEDTQYFGPGTRLTVL.

This clonotype is deemed medium-sized. The rearrangement uses TRBV12-3 or TRBV12-4 and TRBJ1-6, with a weak D call TRBD1 (6 bases). This CDR3 region has 15 residues. The V end lost 5 bases, the J end lost 5 bases, and 13 bases lay between the germline ends. This chain's CDR3 is CASSLGGGNNSPLHF. The DNA of the CDR3 is TGTGCCAGCAGTCTTGGGGGCGGCAATAATTCACCCCTCCACTTT.